What follows describes a single T cell receptor beta chain. What it binds is not known. This CDR3 has 17 amino acids. In germline, CDR1 is SGHVS, CDR2 FNYEAQ. V lost 5 bases to trimming and J lost 2 bases; unmatched junction nucleotides: 8. This sample was included in a study of cytomegalovirus exposure and HLA in healthy donors. The primer mix had 60 Vbeta and 13 Jbeta primers. This table comes from immunoSEQ multiplex PCR, and its TCRdb copy is limited to in-frame clones, with some not included. The sample records roughly 190,000 clones, about 80% being singletons. Overall study results and limits: Listed as cytomegalovirus-associated were 150 to 200 TCR beta chains.

J is TRBJ2-1 and V is TRBV7-6; 11 bases map to TRBD2. The TCR was taken from a woman in her forties in good health and CMV-seronegative. The sample was PBMCs. CDR3 nucleotides: TGTGCCAGCAGCCCACGACTAGCGGGACCCCCCTACAATGAGCAGTTCTTC. Translation gives CASSPRLAGPPYNEQFF.